The 26 T cell receptor beta chains in this list originate from one sample, sequenced in a study of cytomegalovirus exposure and HLA in healthy donors. PCR primers comprised 60 Vbeta and 13 Jbeta primers. Produced via immunoSEQ multiplex PCR; TCRdb's table is partial and in-frame only. The repertoire holds roughly 99,000 clones, with about 83% as singletons. The material sequenced was PBMCs. The origin of the receptors is a man between 60 and 75 years old in good health and CMV-seropositive.

CDR3 amino acids: CATSRDLTGASGANVLTF. In DNA form, the CDR3 reads TGTGCCACCAGCAGAGATCTCACAGGGGCCTCTGGGGCCAACGTCCTGACTTTC. V and J are TRBV15 and TRBJ2-6; 7 nucleotides line up with TRBD1. In germline, CDR1 is LNHNV, CDR2 YYDKDF (reference sequence). CDR3 length: 18 residues. J gave up 0 bases and V 0 bases, and 5 bases lay outside the gene matches.

J is TRBJ1-2 and V is TRBV4-1; TRBD1 aligns across 11 bases. Trimming cost V 2 bases and J 1 base; bases outside gene matches: 6. Germline V CDR1 and CDR2: MGHRA, YSYEKL. The CDR3 totals 17 residues. CDR3 DNA sequence: TGCGCCAGCAGCCAAAACCCGGACAGGGGGCTTAACTATGGCTACACCTTC. Its protein product is CASSQNPDRGLNYGYTF.

The rearrangement links TRBV18 to TRBJ1-1, with no clear D. Trimming stripped 1 base from V and 0 bases from J, with 9 bases between. Germline V gives CDR1 KGHSH, CDR2 LQKENI. This CDR3 spans 15 amino acids. The CDR3 DNA follows: TGTGCCAGCTCACCACTTGCAGCGGTGAACACTGAAGCTTTCTTT. Translation: CASSPLAAVNTEAFF.

This rearrangement joins TRBV30 to TRBJ2-2; 7 nucleotides agree with TRBD1. The CDR3 totals 14 residues. J was trimmed by 3 bases and V by 5 bases; bases with no gene match: 6. Germline CDR1 is GTSNPN and CDR2 is SVGIG (reference sequence). The CDR3 loop is CAWVDRMDTGELFF. The DNA of the CDR3 is TGTGCCTGGGTGGACAGGATGGACACCGGGGAGCTGTTTTTT. Looking up the rest from reference TRBV30 and TRBJ2-2 gives the full variable domain: SQTIHQWPATLVQPVGSPLSLECTVEGTSNPNLYWYRQAAGRGLQLLFYSVGIGQISSEVPQNLSASRPQDRQFILSSKKLLLSDSGFYLCAWVDRMDTGELFFGEGSRLTVL.

This clone showed up just a few times. V and J are TRBV29-1 and TRBJ1-1; a weak D match, TRBD1 (5 bases). The CDR3 has 10 amino acids. Germline V gene sequence: CDR1 SQVTM, CDR2 ANQGSEA. Trimming cost V 7 bases and J 9 bases, with 12 bases left between them. The CDR3 region has the DNA TGCAGCGCCTATAAGGGGAAAGCTTTCTTT. Amino acids: CSAYKGKAFF. Filled out from reference TRBV29-1 and TRBJ1-1, the complete variable domain reads SAVISQKPSRDICQRGTSLTIQCQVDSQVTMMFWYRQQPGQSLTLIATANQGSEATYESGFVIDKFPISRPNLTFSTLTVSNMSPEDSSIYLCSAYKGKAFFGQGTRLTVV.

This rearrangement joins TRBV29-1 to TRBJ1-2; 10 bases align to TRBD1. CDR1 and CDR2 from the germline V gene are SQVTM and ANQGSEA. Trimming at V came to 6 bases and at J to 3 bases, leaving 4 bases not matched to a gene. The CDR3 has 13 amino acids. CDR3 protein: CSVGQGDDYGYTF. As DNA, the CDR3 is TGCAGCGTAGGACAGGGGGATGACTATGGCTACACCTTC. Variable domain in full (rest from reference TRBV29-1 and TRBJ1-2): SAVISQKPSRDICQRGTSLTIQCQVDSQVTMMFWYRQQPGQSLTLIATANQGSEATYESGFVIDKFPISRPNLTFSTLTVSNMSPEDSSIYLCSVGQGDDYGYTFGSGTRLTVV.

The chain recombines TRBV7-6 with TRBJ1-5, with D perhaps matching TRBD1 (5 bases). This CDR3 is 13 amino acids long. Trimming pared 2 bases from V and 4 bases from J, leaving 6 bases between. The germline CDR1 and CDR2 sequences are SGHVS and FNYEAQ. The CDR3 DNA is TGTGCCAGCAGCTTATCAGGGAATCAGCCCCAGCATTTT. Its translation: CASSLSGNQPQHF.

The chain is built from TRBV19 and TRBJ1-5; 10 bases align to TRBD1. This CDR3 is 16 amino acids long. V gave up 1 base and J gave up 1 base; unmatched junction bases: 1. Germline V CDR1 and CDR2: LNHDA, SQIVND (reference sequence). CDR3 DNA: TGTGCCAGTAGTATAGGGGACAGGGGAAGCAATCAGCCCCAGCATTTT. This encodes CASSIGDRGSNQPQHF.

The CDR3 DNA follows: TGCAGCGCCGTGAGGGATACGCAGTATTTT. It codes for CSAVRDTQYF. J is TRBJ2-3 and V is TRBV29-1; D gene ambiguous. CDR3 length: 10 amino acids. The V and J ends lost 7 bases and 6 bases respectively, with 8 bases between them. CDR1 is SQVTM and CDR2 is ANQGSEA in the germline V gene.

The chain employs TRBV5-1 and TRBJ2-3; D is ambiguous. The V and J ends lost 0 bases and 1 base respectively, with 9 bases between them. The CDR3 length is 15 residues. From germline, CDR1 is SGHRS and CDR2 YFSETQ. The CDR3 region has the DNA TGCGCCAGCAGCTTGGCCGGTCACGGCACAGATACGCAGTATTTT. It translates to CASSLAGHGTDTQYF.

The rearrangement uses TRBV5-6 and TRBJ2-1, with D possibly being TRBD1 (6 bases). CDR1 is SGHDT and CDR2 is YYEEEE in the germline V gene. Trimming cost V 4 bases and J 4 bases, with 12 bases left between them. The CDR3 length is 14 residues. Here the CDR3 reads CASSPRTVYNEQFF. The CDR3 coding sequence is TGTGCCAGCAGCCCCCGGACAGTATACAATGAGCAGTTCTTC.

This rearrangement joins TRBV10-3 to TRBJ1-2; TRBD1 might be the D (6 bases). The CDR3 totals 17 residues. Germline loops: CDR1 ENHRY, CDR2 SYGVKD. V lost 0 bases to trimming and J lost 8 bases, with 22 bases between them. The CDR3 loop reads CAISESIISGGAIGYTF. The DNA of the CDR3 is TGTGCCATCAGTGAGTCGATAATTAGTGGGGGCGCGATCGGCTACACCTTC.

This CDR3 is CASSRTGLGHEQFF. The CDR3 DNA reads TGTGCCAGCAGTCGGACAGGGTTGGGCCATGAGCAGTTCTTC. The rearrangement uses TRBV28 and TRBJ2-1, with TRBD1 identical over 8 bases. The germline V gene encodes CDR1 MDHEN and CDR2 SYDVKM. The CDR3 totals 14 residues. V was clipped by 5 bases and J by 8 bases; unmatched bases: 8.

The chain combines TRBV7-3 with TRBJ1-2; a weak D match, TRBD1 (6 bases). Germline loops: CDR1 SGHTA, CDR2 FQGTGA. This CDR3 has 13 amino acids. Trimming removed 0 bases at V and 7 bases at J, with 9 bases between. The CDR3 reads CASSLTAGVGYTF. The CDR3 bases are TGTGCCAGCAGCTTAACAGCAGGGGTTGGCTACACCTTC.

The CDR3 nucleotides are TGTGCCAGCTCACCACGCAGGCTACAAGAGACCCAGTACTTC. As protein: CASSPRRLQETQYF. V is TRBV18 and J is TRBJ2-5; no clear D gene. Trimming took off 1 base at V and 2 bases at J, with 8 bases between the two ends. There are 14 residues in the CDR3. CDR1 and CDR2 (germline): KGHSH, LQKENI.

The rearrangement links TRBV30 to TRBJ1-5, with TRBD1 matching 10 bases. This CDR3 has 14 amino acids. Trimming at V came to 5 bases and at J to 4 bases, leaving 5 bases not matched to a gene. The V gene's germline CDR1 is GTSNPN and CDR2 SVGIG (reference sequence). The CDR3 sequence: CAWDGQGGNQPQHF. The CDR3 DNA reads as TGTGCCTGGGATGGACAGGGGGGTAATCAGCCCCAGCATTTT.

The rearrangement uses TRBV4-2 and TRBJ1-5; D may be TRBD1 (6 bases). Germline CDR1 and CDR2: LGHNA and YNFKEQ. Trimming removed 3 bases from V and 6 bases from J, with 15 bases in between. The CDR3 runs to 15 residues. In DNA form, the CDR3 reads TGTGCCAGCAGCCAGGAAAACCAGGGGCCTCAGCCCCAGCATTTT. Its translation is CASSQENQGPQPQHF.

Only one count was recorded for this clone. V and J are TRBV18 and TRBJ1-1; 9 positions match TRBD1. The junction had 10 bases not matched to a gene; V was cut back by 3 bases and J by 11 bases. The CDR3 covers 14 residues. Germline CDR1 KGHSH, CDR2 LQKENI. The CDR3 region is CASSPKTGGLEAFF. The CDR3 nucleotides read TGTGCCAGCTCACCGAAGACAGGGGGATTGGAGGCTTTCTTT.

The V call is TRBV9, the J call TRBJ1-2, with 7 bases fitting TRBD1. The trim removed 0 bases at V and 2 bases at J, leaving 7 bases unmatched. Germline V lookup: CDR1 SGDLS, CDR2 YYNGEE. This CDR3 region has 16 residues. The chain's CDR3 is CASSVARPGQNYGYTF. CDR3 in DNA: TGTGCCAGCAGCGTAGCTAGACCGGGACAGAACTATGGCTACACCTTC.

This clone is a singleton in its sample. The chain uses TRBV20-1 and TRBJ1-1; D remains unclear. Trimming took 3 bases from V and 8 from J, leaving 10 bases between them. CDR1 is DFQATT and CDR2 is SNEGSKA in the germline V gene (reference sequence). The CDR3 is 11 residues long. The CDR3 spells CSARVGAEAFF. Written as DNA, the CDR3 is TGCAGTGCTAGGGTGGGCGCGGAAGCTTTCTTT.

CDR3 nucleotides: TGTGCCAGCTCACAGCGGATGGGCGCGGCAGATACGCAGTATTTT. This encodes CASSQRMGAADTQYF. The V and J genes are TRBV18 and TRBJ2-3, with a tentative D call TRBD2 (5 bases). The germline V and J ends were trimmed by 4 bases and 4 bases, with 15 bases remaining between them. This CDR3 has 15 amino acids. Germline-derived CDR1 and CDR2 are KGHSH and LQKENI.

This clone was counted between two and nine times. The V and J genes are TRBV5-1 and TRBJ2-7; D is ambiguous. The CDR3 is made up of 13 amino acids. Trimming shortened V by 0 bases and J by 2 bases, and 6 bases separated the two germline ends. CDR1 is SGHRS and CDR2 is YFSETQ in the germline V gene. The DNA of the CDR3 is TGCGCCAGCAGCTTGGGATCAGCCTACGAGCAGTACTTC. The encoded protein is CASSLGSAYEQYF.

V is TRBV10-3 and J is TRBJ1-2; TRBD1 might be the D (6 bases). Per the germline V gene, CDR1 is ENHRY and CDR2 is SYGVKD. The CDR3 has 13 amino acids. Trimming left V 2 bases short and J 4 bases short, with 8 bases between. The CDR3 spells CAISEQGSYGYTF. CDR3 DNA sequence: TGTGCCATCAGTGAGCAGGGGAGCTATGGCTACACCTTC.

CDR3 sequence reads: CACRGTNYGYTF. The CDR3 DNA is TGTGCCTGTCGCGGGACCAACTATGGCTACACCTTC. J is TRBJ1-2 and V is TRBV2, with a possible D match to TRBD1 (5 bases). The CDR3 sequence is 12 residues long. Germline values: CDR1 SNHLY, CDR2 FYNNEI. The V and J ends lost 11 bases and 2 bases respectively, with 12 bases between them.

In its sample, this clone was seen a few times. The chain carries TRBV7-9 and TRBJ1-1; TRBD1 matches 8 bases. Looked up from germline, CDR1 is SEHNR and CDR2 is FQNEAQ (reference sequence). CDR3 length: 15 amino acids. Germline trimming cut 5 bases from V and 5 bases from J; bases unmatched to any gene: 10. CDR3 nucleotides: TGTGCCAGCAGCGCCCCGGACAGGGTTGAAACTGAAGCTTTCTTT. Translated: CASSAPDRVETEAFF.

The CDR3 DNA reads as TGTGCCACCAGCAGAGGTCCGGACAGGGGAAGGAGTCAGCCCCAGCATTTT. Encoded protein: CATSRGPDRGRSQPQHF. The rearrangement joins TRBV15 to TRBJ1-5; 9 bases match TRBD1. J lost 6 bases, V lost 1 base, and 10 bases had no gene match. Germline V gene lookup returns CDR1 LNHNV and CDR2 YYDKDF (reference sequence). This CDR3 is built from 17 residues.